This TCR beta chain was retrieved from a study of T cell responses to AZD1222 COVID-19 vaccine. As concerns this clone: Its antigen is still unknown.

Between the trimmed V and J ends, which lost 4 bases and 0 bases, there was a span of 16 bases. Germline V gene lookup returns CDR1 KGHSY and CDR2 FQNENV. The CDR3 is made up of 16 amino acids. Regarding the study as a whole: Spike-wide vaccine-associated CD4 TCRs dominated at 160-218 and 743-854. Baseline seropositivity characterized only six AZD1222 recipients. The reported proportion of spike-specific TCRs targeting unmutated variant regions was nearly half.

TCRdb's table, derived via immunoSEQ multiplex PCR, lists solely in-frame clones and lacks some. The top ten clones hold about 5% of a sample with under 150,000 clones, 85% to 95% of them seen once. This chain connects TRBV16 to TRBJ2-7, with a weak D call TRBD2 (6 bases). This sequence was found in an adult in good health. The sequencing used peripheral blood, collected on day 0 of AZD1222 vaccination. CDR3: CASSPPRGLSSYEQYF. CDR3 coding DNA: TGTGCCAGCAGCCCTCCTCGGGGACTGAGCTCCTACGAGCAGTACTTC.